The clone carrying this TCR beta chain was counted only a few times. This specimen belongs to a study of blood T cell repertoires in COVID-19. Study context: Acute and convalescent COVID-19 samples came from the United States, Italy and Spain. PBMCs, B-cell-depleted T cells, or T cells were the source of the cDNA or gDNA that made up the material.

The CDR3 is 14 amino acids. The germline V and J ends were trimmed by 2 bases and 2 bases, with 9 bases remaining between them. Per the germline V gene, CDR1 is LGHDT and CDR2 is YNNKEL (reference sequence). Per the original methods: Using reference gene primer amplification, nucleated cell counts were estimated. Repertoires were generated with immunoSEQ multiplex PCR, while TCRdb's copy carries only in-frame clones and drops some. V and J calls and clone size follow that table, whereas D and trimming were derived from the DNA. This table holds about 58,000 clones, approximately 90% found once. Material for sequencing was peripheral blood. This sequence originates from a woman in her sixties or seventies with active COVID-19. The genes are TRBV3-1 (or the pseudogene TRBV3-2) and TRBJ1-2, with D perhaps matching TRBD1 (5 bases). The CDR3 sequence: CASSQLQANYGYTF. The CDR3 nucleotides read TGTGCCAGCAGCCAACTACAGGCAAACTATGGCTACACCTTC.